This entry lists 18 T cell receptor beta chains sequenced from one sample in a study of OX40 agonist ivuxolimab in advanced cancers. This table comes from immunoSEQ multiplex PCR, and its TCRdb copy is limited to in-frame clones, with some not included. The sample includes under 30,000 clones, over 75% of them seen just once. Sequenced here: CD4+ or CD8+ T cells sorted from blood, sampled in a trial of the OX40 agonist ivuxolimab. The receptor set was obtained from an adult with an advanced solid tumor such as melanoma, head and neck, liver or kidney cancer.

The chain employs TRBV27 and TRBJ2-7, with 8 nucleotides matching TRBD2. V gave up 4 bases and J gave up 2 bases; unmatched junction bases: 4. CDR3 length: 14 amino acids. CDR1 is MNHEY, CDR2 SMNVEV, per germline (reference sequence). CDR3 in amino acids: CASSSGLAAYEQYF. CDR3 coding DNA: TGTGCCAGCAGTTCAGGACTAGCCGCCTACGAGCAGTACTTC.

There are a few counts of this clone. V is TRBV10-2 and J is TRBJ1-1; D is undetermined. Trimming cost V 6 bases and J 2 bases, with 7 bases left between them. This CDR3 has 12 amino acids. CDR1 and CDR2 (germline): WSHSY, SAAADI. The CDR3 DNA is TGCGCCAGCAGGAGAGACAACACTGAAGCTTTCTTT. This translates into CASRRDNTEAFF.

This rearrangement joins TRBV4-3 to TRBJ2-5; weak D call: TRBD1 (5 bases). CDR3 length equals 16 residues. Germline CDR1 reads LGHNA; CDR2 reads YSLEER. The V end lost 0 bases, the J end lost 3 bases, and 14 bases lay between the germline ends. The CDR3 reads CASSQDGVGLEETQYF. CDR3 DNA: TGCGCCAGCAGCCAAGATGGGGTGGGGCTGGAAGAGACCCAGTACTTC.

The rearrangement links TRBV6-1 to TRBJ2-5; weak D call: TRBD1 (5 bases). Near its end, the DNA agrees better with TRBJ2-7, so the J call may be wrong. This CDR3 has 15 amino acids. CDR1 MNHNS and CDR2 SASEGT come from the germline V gene. In DNA, the CDR3 is TGTGCCAGCAGTGAAGACGGGTCAGGGCCCTACGAGCAGTACTTC. Its protein product is CASSEDGSGPYEQYF.

A few counts support this clone. The V and J genes are TRBV2 and TRBJ1-2; no clear D. Germline lookup yields CDR1 SNHLY and CDR2 FYNNEI. The V and J ends lost 6 bases and 14 bases respectively, with 19 bases between them. This CDR3 comprises 12 residues. The DNA of the CDR3 is TGTGCCAGCAGGGGGTCTTTGACCGTGGTGACCTTC. Residues: CASRGSLTVVTF.

V usage is TRBV10-3 and J usage is TRBJ2-3, with D unresolved. Trimming pared 10 bases from V and 1 base from J, leaving 12 bases between. The CDR3 runs to 13 residues. Germline CDR1 ENHRY, CDR2 SYGVKD. CDR3 DNA: TGTGCCACCACTACTGGGGGCACAGATACGCAGTATTTT. Its translation is CATTTGGTDTQYF.

The chain employs TRBV7-2 and TRBJ2-3; 10 nucleotides line up with TRBD2. CDR1 is SGHTA, CDR2 FQGNSA, per germline. Trimming took 3 bases from V and 5 from J; bases not matched to a gene: 8. The CDR3 consists of 16 residues. This chain's CDR3 is CASSFTLAGVRDTQYF. CDR3 nucleotide sequence: TGTGCCAGCAGCTTCACTCTAGCGGGAGTCCGAGATACGCAGTATTTT.

The chain carries TRBV2 and TRBJ1-4; 8 bases align to TRBD1. The V and J ends lost 2 bases and 4 bases, in that order; junction bases with no gene match: 3. Germline V lookup: CDR1 SNHLY, CDR2 FYNNEI. The CDR3 is made up of 15 amino acids. The CDR3 coding sequence is TGTGCCAGCAGTGAAAGACAGGGGTATAATGAAAAACTGTTTTTT. As protein: CASSERQGYNEKLFF.

This sequence joins TRBV25-1 and TRBJ2-7; no definite D call. The germline V gene encodes CDR1 MGHDK and CDR2 SYGVNS. This CDR3 comprises 13 residues. V dropped 1 base and J dropped 3 bases, with 7 bases sitting between them. This CDR3 reads CASSEFNGYEQYF. For the CDR3, the DNA is TGTGCCAGCAGTGAATTTAACGGCTACGAGCAGTACTTC.

The V gene is TRBV5-5, the J gene TRBJ2-5; 12 nucleotides agree with TRBD1. J was trimmed by 6 bases and V by 2 bases; bases with no gene match: 11. Germline-derived CDR1 and CDR2 are SGHKS and YYEKEE (reference sequence). The CDR3 has 17 amino acids. CDR3: CASSLKSGQGARKTQYF. As DNA, the CDR3 is TGTGCCAGCAGCTTAAAGTCGGGACAGGGGGCGCGGAAGACCCAGTACTTC.

The genes are TRBV13 and TRBJ2-7; 8 positions match TRBD2. The CDR3 has 11 amino acids. Germline trimming cut 10 bases from V and 3 bases from J; bases unmatched to any gene: 2. CDR1 PRHDT and CDR2 FYEKMQ come from the germline V gene (reference sequence). CDR3 nucleotides: TGTGCCACCGGGACTAGCTACGAGCAGTACTTC. Protein sequence: CATGTSYEQYF.

This sequence joins TRBV7-9 and TRBJ2-7, with 10 positions matching TRBD2. The length of the CDR3 is 16 residues. CDR1 and CDR2 from the germline V gene are SEHNR and FQNEAQ (reference sequence). V lost 1 base to trimming and J lost 1 base; unmatched junction nucleotides: 4. In DNA, the CDR3 is TGTGCCAGCAGCTTAGACACTAGCGGGGCTTCCTACGAGCAGTACTTC. It yields the protein CASSLDTSGASYEQYF.

This chain connects TRBV13 to TRBJ2-1; D remains ambiguous. In germline, CDR1 is PRHDT, CDR2 FYEKMQ (reference sequence). V lost 5 bases, J lost 0 bases, and 8 bases lay in between. The CDR3 spans 14 residues. The CDR3 reads CASSRTSSYNEQFF. The CDR3 DNA is TGTGCCAGCAGCCGGACGAGCTCCTACAATGAGCAGTTCTTC.

DNA of the CDR3: TGTGCCAGCAGAGCCGGGACAGGGGACTATGGCTACACCTTC. This encodes CASRAGTGDYGYTF. This chain joins TRBV6-5 and TRBJ1-2; TRBD1 matches at 10 bases. Looked up from germline, CDR1 is MNHEY and CDR2 is SVGAGI. The CDR3 has 14 residues. J gave up 3 bases and V 6 bases, and 4 bases lay outside the gene matches.

In its sample, this clone was seen a few times. V usage is TRBV7-9 and J usage is TRBJ2-7; no reliable D call. The CDR3 covers 14 residues. Trimming shortened V by 2 bases and J by 7 bases, and 15 bases separated the two germline ends. Looked up from germline, CDR1 is SEHNR and CDR2 is FQNEAQ (reference sequence). The CDR3 sequence is CASSLLVGRSEQYF. CDR3 in DNA: TGTGCCAGCAGCTTATTGGTTGGACGGAGTGAGCAGTACTTC.

This clone was observed a handful of times. This chain uses TRBV2 with TRBJ2-1; tentatively, D is TRBD2 (6 bases). Germline loops: CDR1 SNHLY, CDR2 FYNNEI. The V end lost 3 bases, the J end lost 8 bases, and 8 bases lay between the germline ends. The CDR3 loop spans 12 amino acids. The CDR3 protein is CASSDPGDEQFF. CDR3 sequence (DNA): TGTGCCAGCAGTGATCCGGGAGATGAGCAGTTCTTC.

This chain links TRBV11-2 with TRBJ2-7, with D unresolved. V lost 1 base and J lost 2, with 9 bases in between. CDR1 and CDR2 from the germline V gene are SGHAT and FQNNGV. The CDR3 loop spans 14 amino acids. CDR3 loop: CASSLGWGPYEQYF. The CDR3 bases are TGTGCCAGCAGCTTAGGCTGGGGTCCCTACGAGCAGTACTTC.

The chain employs TRBV19 and TRBJ2-1; D uncertain. CDR1 is LNHDA, CDR2 SQIVND, per germline (reference sequence). This CDR3 spans 13 amino acids. Trimming shortened V by 1 base and J by 7 bases, and 8 bases separated the two germline ends. As DNA, the CDR3 is TGTGCCAGTAGTATAGCGCTATGGAATGAGCAGTTCTTC. Its protein is CASSIALWNEQFF.